The next 25 T cell receptor beta chains were all read from a single sample in a study of blood T cell repertoires in COVID-19. The data were produced by immunoSEQ multiplex PCR, yet TCRdb's version contains in-frame clones alone and is incomplete. This sample has about 11,000 clones, with approximately 89% found just once. The sample taken for sequencing was peripheral blood. These receptors were obtained from a human donor in a cohort sampled during active COVID-19.

The chain links TRBV12-3 or TRBV12-4 to TRBJ1-3, with no clear D. V gave up 0 bases and J gave up 10 bases, with 10 bases separating them. CDR3 length equals 13 residues. DNA for the CDR3: TGTGCCAGCAGTTTAGCGCCGGAGTCGACCATATATTTT. Protein product: CASSLAPESTIYF.

The chain is built from TRBV5-1 and TRBJ1-1; D is perhaps TRBD1 (6 bases). Germline CDR1 SGHRS, CDR2 YFSETQ. Between the trimmed V and J ends, which lost 0 bases and 1 base, there was a span of 13 bases. There are 16 residues in the CDR3. The CDR3 spells CASSLGPRGGNTEAFF. DNA of the CDR3: TGCGCCAGCAGCTTGGGGCCCAGAGGGGGGAACACTGAAGCTTTCTTT.

The chain recombines TRBV10-3 with TRBJ2-1, with 9 bases identical to TRBD1. This CDR3 is built from 17 residues. The germline CDR1 and CDR2 sequences are ENHRY and SYGVKD. V gave up 0 bases and J gave up 4 bases; unmatched junction bases: 7. CDR3 coding DNA: TGTGCCATCAGTGAGTCGGTCCGGACAGGGGTATACAATGAGCAGTTCTTC. Amino acids: CAISESVRTGVYNEQFF.

A single count supports this clone. The rearrangement links TRBV10-1 to TRBJ2-3; 13 nucleotides align to TRBD2. This CDR3 region has 18 residues. Germline V gene sequence: CDR1 WNHNN, CDR2 SYGVQD (reference sequence). After removal of 3 bases from V and 0 bases from J, the junction contained 6 bases not matched to a gene. The CDR3 reads CASSEPTSGRASTDTQYF. In DNA, the CDR3 is TGCGCCAGCAGTGAACCAACTAGCGGGAGGGCCAGCACAGATACGCAGTATTTT.

V and J are TRBV7-8 and TRBJ1-3; 7 bases align to TRBD1. Germline CDR1 SGHVS, CDR2 FQNEAQ. There are 14 residues in the CDR3. V was pared by 6 bases and J by 4 bases, with 6 bases of the junction left unmatched. The CDR3 bases are TGTGCCAGCAGAAATACAGGGGCGGGAAACACCATATATTTT. Translated, it gives CASRNTGAGNTIYF.

The J gene is TRBJ2-3, the V gene TRBV12-3 or TRBV12-4, with TRBD2 as a possible D gene (6 bases). The CDR3 spans 12 residues. With 7 bases removed from V and 9 bases from J, the gap between germline ends came to 14 bases. DNA for the CDR3: TGTGCCAGCATGACGGAGGGTCGGACGCAGTATTTT. It yields the protein CASMTEGRTQYF.

J is TRBJ1-6 and V is TRBV7-2, with 7 nucleotides matching TRBD1. The germline CDR1 and CDR2 sequences are SGHTA and FQGNSA. V dropped 1 base and J dropped 6; count of bases not matched to a gene: 6. CDR3 length: 16 residues. The chain's CDR3 is CASSLDGGQSNSPLHF. The CDR3 bases are TGTGCCAGCAGCTTAGATGGGGGACAGAGTAATTCACCCCTCCACTTT.

This clone was seen more than once but under ten times. The chain links TRBV5-1 to TRBJ1-1, with D hard to call. Trimming pared 5 bases from V and 2 bases from J, leaving 10 bases between. Germline CDR1 SGHRS, CDR2 YFSETQ. The CDR3 length is 13 residues. CDR3 DNA sequence: TGCGCCAGCAGTCCGAACAGAAACACTGAAGCTTTCTTT. Its translation: CASSPNRNTEAFF.

This clone was picked up one time. V gene TRBV4-3 combines with J gene TRBJ1-4; D might be TRBD1 (6 bases). CDR1 LGHNA and CDR2 YSLEER come from the germline V gene. Trimming removed 1 base from V and 4 bases from J, with 25 bases in between. This CDR3 contains 20 residues. The CDR3: CASSQVVEQGRVFNNEKLFF. The CDR3 bases are TGCGCCAGCAGCCAAGTCGTGGAACAGGGTCGGGTCTTTAATAATGAAAAACTGTTTTTT.

The chain uses TRBV20-1 and TRBJ2-3; D possibly corresponds to TRBD2 (6 bases). The CDR3 runs 14 residues. Germline V gene sequence: CDR1 DFQATT, CDR2 SNEGSKA (reference sequence). V gave up 3 bases and J gave up 4 bases, with 14 bases separating them. For the CDR3, the DNA is TGCAGTGCTAGTCGGCGGGACGGAGCAGATACGCAGTATTTT. This codes for CSASRRDGADTQYF.

This chain links TRBV6-2 or TRBV6-3 with TRBJ1-1, with D perhaps matching TRBD1 (6 bases). Trimming removed 4 bases at V and 13 bases at J, with 22 bases between. CDR1 MNHEY and CDR2 SVGEGT come from the germline V gene. This CDR3 spans 14 amino acids. CDR3 nucleotides: TGTGCCAGCAGTTTTCGGACAGCGCGATTTGGAGTTTTCTTT. Translated: CASSFRTARFGVFF.

The V and J genes are TRBV27 and TRBJ2-1; 9 positions agree with TRBD2. V gave up 2 bases and J gave up 8 bases; unmatched junction bases: 7. Germline V lookup: CDR1 MNHEY, CDR2 SMNVEV (reference sequence). The CDR3 extends over 15 amino acids. The CDR3 DNA reads as TGTGCCAGCAGTTTAGACGCGGGAGGGCCGGATGAGCAGTTCTTC. Residues: CASSLDAGGPDEQFF.

This clone was detected only once. J is TRBJ1-1 and V is TRBV5-4; D possibly corresponds to TRBD1 (6 bases). The length of the CDR3 is 16 residues. Trimming removed 3 bases from V and 1 base from J, with 16 bases in between. Germline V gene data show CDR1 as SGHNT and CDR2 as YYREEE (reference sequence). The CDR3 reads CASSSGAGVRNTEAFF. Here the CDR3 DNA reads TGTGCCAGCAGCTCCGGGGCAGGGGTCCGGAACACTGAAGCTTTCTTT. The whole variable domain, remainder taken from reference TRBV5-4 and TRBJ1-1, is ETGVTQSPTHLIKTRGQQVTLRCSSQSGHNTVSWYQQALGQGPQFIFQYYREEENGRGNFPPRFSGLQFPNYSSELNVNALELDDSALYLCASSSGAGVRNTEAFFGQGTRLTVV.

The V and J genes are TRBV7-3 and TRBJ2-3; no firm D call. Germline lookup yields CDR1 SGHTA and CDR2 FQGTGA. Trimming took off 0 bases at V and 5 bases at J, with 3 bases between the two ends. This CDR3 comprises 12 residues. CDR3 bases: TGTGCCAGCAGCTTAACCGGAGATACGCAGTATTTT. Its translation is CASSLTGDTQYF. Looking up the rest from reference TRBV7-3 and TRBJ2-3 gives the full variable domain: GAGVSQTPSNKVTEKGKYVELRCDPISGHTALYWYRQSLGQGPEFLIYFQGTGAADDSGLPNDRFFAVRPEGSVSTLKIQRTERGDSAVYLCASSLTGDTQYFGPGTRLTVL.

The genes are TRBV28 and TRBJ1-1, with D unresolved. The CDR3 covers 15 residues. Trimming removed 4 bases at V and 4 bases at J, with 16 bases between. In germline, CDR1 is MDHEN, CDR2 SYDVKM. The CDR3 region has the DNA TGTGCCAGCAGTTCTCCAGTGCGGAAAGGCACTGAAGCTTTCTTT. Residues: CASSSPVRKGTEAFF.

This clone has a single count. This sequence joins TRBV5-4 and TRBJ1-3, with unresolved D. Germline loops: CDR1 SGHNT, CDR2 YYREEE (reference sequence). Trimming took off 4 bases at V and 3 bases at J, with 11 bases between the two ends. This CDR3 spans 14 amino acids. The CDR3 coding sequence is TGTGCCAGCAGCCCTCTGTACTGTGGAAACACCATATATTTT. It encodes CASSPLYCGNTIYF. The full variable domain, rest sourced from reference TRBV5-4 and TRBJ1-3, is ETGVTQSPTHLIKTRGQQVTLRCSSQSGHNTVSWYQQALGQGPQFIFQYYREEENGRGNFPPRFSGLQFPNYSSELNVNALELDDSALYLCASSPLYCGNTIYFGEGSWLTVV.

The J gene is TRBJ2-7, the V gene TRBV6-5, with no clear D. CDR3 size: 14 residues. Trimming removed 7 bases from V and 1 base from J, with 14 bases in between. Germline loops: CDR1 MNHEY, CDR2 SVGAGI. The CDR3 loop is CASKPPGGSYEQYF. Written as DNA, the CDR3 is TGTGCCAGCAAACCTCCTGGCGGATCCTACGAGCAGTACTTC.

The chain recombines TRBV19 with TRBJ2-5; the D gene is possibly TRBD2 (5 bases). Trimming took off 3 bases at V and 5 bases at J, with 16 bases between the two ends. Germline values: CDR1 LNHDA, CDR2 SQIVND (reference sequence). The CDR3 length is 15 residues. The CDR3 here is CASSIPARGQETQYF. In DNA, the CDR3 is TGTGCCAGTAGTATCCCAGCACGGGGTCAGGAGACCCAGTACTTC.

This clone was counted a single time. The chain joins TRBV28 to TRBJ1-2; the D is unclear. Looked up from germline, CDR1 is MDHEN and CDR2 is SYDVKM. The CDR3 length is 14 residues. Trimming pared 8 bases from V and 5 bases from J, leaving 18 bases between. Written as DNA, the CDR3 is TGTGCCAGCTATCCTGGGGATGCGGGTTATGGCTACACCTTC. Its protein product is CASYPGDAGYGYTF.

In nucleotides, the CDR3 is TGTGCCAGCAGCCTGGACAGTAGGAATTCACCCCTCCACTTT. It yields the protein CASSLDSRNSPLHF. The chain links TRBV7-9 to TRBJ1-6, with D tentatively TRBD1 (6 bases). Germline V lookup: CDR1 SEHNR, CDR2 FQNEAQ (reference sequence). This CDR3 is built from 14 residues. Trimming left V 5 bases short and J 7 bases short, with 12 bases between.

The gene calls are TRBV12-2 and TRBJ2-3; no check of the table's D call, TRBD1, against the DNA was made. TRBV12-2 represents a pseudogene. CDR3 length equals 16 residues. The CDR3 spells CASRLGGRQNTDTQYF. The CDR3 DNA is TGTGCAAGTCGCTTAGGTGGCCGACAGAACACAGATACGCAGTATTTT.

This chain connects TRBV7-8 to TRBJ1-1; D is undetermined. The CDR3 totals 13 residues. With 4 bases removed from V and 1 base from J, the gap between germline ends came to 7 bases. Germline CDR1 reads SGHVS; CDR2 reads FQNEAQ. CDR3 amino acids: CASSWAGNTEAFF. The DNA of the CDR3 is TGTGCCAGCAGCTGGGCGGGGAACACTGAAGCTTTCTTT.

There are a few counts of this clone. The chain employs TRBV29-1 and TRBJ1-1; D unresolved. The CDR3 covers 11 residues. Germline CDR1 SQVTM, CDR2 ANQGSEA. Trimming removed 5 bases at V and 0 bases at J, with 4 bases between. The CDR3 DNA reads TGCAGCGTTCACATGAACACTGAAGCTTTCTTT. It specifies CSVHMNTEAFF. The full variable domain, with the rest looked up from reference TRBV29-1 and TRBJ1-1, is SAVISQKPSRDICQRGTSLTIQCQVDSQVTMMFWYRQQPGQSLTLIATANQGSEATYESGFVIDKFPISRPNLTFSTLTVSNMSPEDSSIYLCSVHMNTEAFFGQGTRLTVV.

V usage is TRBV5-4 and J usage is TRBJ2-2; 12 nucleotides match TRBD2. V trimming: 4 bases; J trimming: 5 bases; junction bases outside the gene matches: 12. This CDR3 comprises 18 residues. Germline CDR1 reads SGHNT; CDR2 reads YYREEE (reference sequence). The CDR3 DNA follows: TGTGCCAGCAGCCCGGGACTAGCGGGTGGGCTCGGTACCGGGGAGCTGTTTTTT. It encodes CASSPGLAGGLGTGELFF.

The rearrangement joins TRBV6-6 to TRBJ2-1; 13 bases map to TRBD2. With V trimmed by 5 bases and J by 6 bases, 7 bases remained unmatched. Germline CDR1 MNHNY, CDR2 SVGAGI (reference sequence). The CDR3 has 16 residues. The DNA for the CDR3 is TGTGCCAGCAGTCCCCCGGGACTAGCGGGAATCAATGAGCAGTTCTTC. It yields the protein CASSPPGLAGINEQFF.